These T cell receptor beta chains were read from a single sample in a study of long-term antiretroviral therapy in people with HIV. Here immunoSEQ multiplex PCR was the method, and the copy in TCRdb shows in-frame clones only, minus some. Among around 16,000 clones listed, approximately 83% were seen once. The specimen was unsorted PBMCs, collected just before starting antiretroviral therapy. The source is a man aged 40-49 years with HIV. Both conserved end residues are part of each CDR3. A D gene is named only where the DNA matches it firmly. Size values are once, few and many counts, or a class for expanded clones, and some rows have none.

. | TRBJ2-7 | . | 13 | TRBV7-2 | TGTGCCAGCAGCTTCTATTCAGCCTACGAGCAGTACTTC | CASSFYSAYEQYF
. | TRBJ1-1 | TRBD1 | 14 | TRBV25-1 | TGTGCCAGCAGTTCCCCAGGGGGCTACACTGAAGCTTTCTTT | CASSSPGGYTEAFF
. | TRBJ1-1 | . | 15 | TRBV9 | TGTGCCAGCAGCGTAGCTTCCAGGGGAAACACTGAAGCTTTCTTT | CASSVASRGNTEAFF
. | TRBJ2-1 | . | 13 | TRBV5-1 | TGCGCCAGCAGAGTCGGGGGTTACAATGAGCAGTTCTTC | CASRVGGYNEQFF
. | TRBJ2-6 | . | 18 | TRBV5-1 | TGCGCCAGCAGCTCAGCCGGGGGCCCCTTCTCTGGGGCCAACGTCCTGACTTTC | CASSSAGGPFSGANVLTF
. | TRBJ2-2 | . | 13 | TRBV27 | TGTGCCAGCAGTTTATTTATCGCCGGGGAGCTGTTTTTT | CASSLFIAGELFF
. | TRBJ2-7 | . | 14 | TRBV9 | TGTGCCAGCAGCCCCATGGACAGCTCCTACGAGCAGTACTTC | CASSPMDSSYEQYF
. | TRBJ2-1 | TRBD2 | 20 | TRBV4-2 | TGTGCCAGCAGCCAAGAGTGGTCTAGCGGGGGGCCCTCCCCCTACAATGAGCAGTTCTTC | CASSQEWSSGGPSPYNEQFF
. | TRBJ2-7 | . | 13 | TRBV5-1 | TGCGCCAGCAGCTTGGGAGGGACCTACGAGCAGTACTTC | CASSLGGTYEQYF
. | TRBJ2-1 | . | 13 | TRBV7-9 | TGTGCCAGCAGCTTAGTGAGGCGCGATGAGCAGTTCTTC | CASSLVRRDEQFF
once | TRBJ2-7 | TRBD1 | 13 | TRBV14 | TGTGCCAGCAGCCACGGACAGGGCTACGAGCAGTACTTC | CASSHGQGYEQYF
. | TRBJ1-5 | TRBD1 | 16 | TRBV6-6 | TGTGCCAGCAGTTACTACCGGACAGGGGGAGATTGGCCCCAGCATTTT | CASSYYRTGGDWPQHF
. | TRBJ2-3 | . | 14 | TRBV29-1 | TGCAGCGTCCCCCTTGGGGGACGGGGGGATACGCAGTATTTT | CSVPLGGRGDTQYF
. | TRBJ1-6 | . | 15 | TRBV5-5 | TGTGCCAGCAGCTTGGGACAGTTCTATAATTCACCCCTCCACTTT | CASSLGQFYNSPLHF
. | TRBJ1-1 | . | 12 | TRBV6-5 | TGTGCCAGCAGTTATGGGGGAACTGAAGCTTTCTTT | CASSYGGTEAFF
. | TRBJ1-2 | TRBD1 | 13 | TRBV6-5 | TGTGCCGCTTCGGGCGGGACAGGGGTTGGCTACACCTTC | CAASGGTGVGYTF
. | TRBJ2-5 | . | 14 | TRBV30 | TGTGCCTGGAAAGGGTCGCAGGACCAAGAGACCCAGTACTTC | CAWKGSQDQETQYF
. | TRBJ2-7 | TRBD2 | 16 | TRBV5-1 | TGCGCCAGCAGCTTGGGTAGACTAGCGGGAACCTACGAGCAGTACTTC | CASSLGRLAGTYEQYF
. | TRBJ1-2 | . | 16 | TRBV6-1 | TGTGCCAGCAGTGAATCTAGTAGCGTAGCTAACTATGGCTACACCTTC | CASSESSSVANYGYTF
. | TRBJ2-6 | . | 14 | TRBV9 | TGTGCCAGCAGCCCAGGGTCTGGGGCCAACGTCCTGACTTTC | CASSPGSGANVLTF
. | TRBJ2-7 | . | 13 | TRBV5-6 | TGTGCCAGCAGCCCGACACACTCCTACGAGCAGTACTTC | CASSPTHSYEQYF
few | TRBJ2-2 | . | 15 | TRBV5-8 | TGTGCCAGCAGCTCGGACAGAACGAACACCGGGGAGCTGTTTTTT | CASSSDRTNTGELFF
. | TRBJ2-5 | TRBD1 | 15 | TRBV4-1 | TGCGCCAGCAGCCTTACCGGGACAGGGCAAGAGACCCAGTACTTC | CASSLTGTGQETQYF
. | TRBJ2-1 | . | 14 | TRBV29-1 | TGCAGCGTTGAAGGGGCAGGGGGGGCCAATGAGCAGTTCTTC | CSVEGAGGANEQFF
. | TRBJ2-1 | TRBD2 | 12 | TRBV5-4 | TGTGCCAGCCGCGGGGGGGACAATGAGCAGTTCTTC | CASRGGDNEQFF
. | TRBJ2-7 | . | 14 | TRBV25-1 | TGTGCCAGCAAGGAGGCAGGGCCTACCTACGAGCAGTACTTC | CASKEAGPTYEQYF
. | TRBJ1-3 | . | 16 | TRBV5-1 | TGCGCCAGCAGCTTGGTAAGCCTGACCTCTGGAAACACCATATATTTT | CASSLVSLTSGNTIYF
once | TRBJ1-2 | TRBD1 | 15 | TRBV11-2 | TGTGCCAGCAGCTCGCTGACAGGGGAAGGCTATGGCTACACCTTC | CASSSLTGEGYGYTF
. | TRBJ1-1 | TRBD1 | 16 | TRBV9 | TGTGCCAGCAGCACTCGGGACAGCTTTATGAACACTGAAGCTTTCTTT | CASSTRDSFMNTEAFF
. | TRBJ2-2 | TRBD1 | 21 | TRBV5-1 | TGCGCCAGCAGCCCCGACAGGGGTGGGGACTTACTTCACGCGAACACCGGGGAGCTGTTTTTT | CASSPDRGGDLLHANTGELFF
. | TRBJ2-7 | TRBD2 | 11 | TRBV5-4 | TGTGCCAGCAGCTTGGGGCGGGAGGAGTACTTC | CASSLGREEYF
. | TRBJ1-5 | TRBD1 | 17 | TRBV27 | TGTGCCAGCAGTTTATACGGGACAGACTATAGCAATCAGCCCCAGCATTTT | CASSLYGTDYSNQPQHF
. | TRBJ1-4 | . | 15 | TRBV4-1 | TGCGCCAGCAGCCAAGATGACGGGGGGTTGGAAAAACTGTTTTTT | CASSQDDGGLEKLFF
. | TRBJ2-2 | . | 17 | TRBV4-1 | TGCGCCAGCAGCCAGGGGGCCTTTCTATCGAACACCGGGGAGCTGTTTTTT | CASSQGAFLSNTGELFF
. | TRBJ2-5 | TRBD2 | 16 | TRBV9 | TGTGCCAGCAGCGTAGGGGCTAGCGGGTCGCAAGAGACCCAGTACTTC | CASSVGASGSQETQYF
. | TRBJ1-2 | . | 12 | TRBV5-6 | TGTGCCAGCAGCTTGGTAGAGGGAGGCTACACCTTC | CASSLVEGGYTF
. | TRBJ1-1 | . | 12 | TRBV5-4 | TGTGCCAGCAGCTTTCGGAACACTGAAGCTTTCTTT | CASSFRNTEAFF
. | TRBJ1-1 | . | 13 | TRBV5-1 | TGCGCCAGCAGCTTGGGATTGAACACTGAAGCTTTCTTT | CASSLGLNTEAFF
. | TRBJ2-7 | TRBD1 | 13 | TRBV29-1 | TGCAGCGTGTCTGGGACAGGGTCCTACGAGCAGTACTTC | CSVSGTGSYEQYF
. | TRBJ1-5 | . | 15 | TRBV19 | TGTGCCAGTAGTATGTGGGGGGCTGGCAATCAGCCCCAGCATTTT | CASSMWGAGNQPQHF
. | TRBJ2-5 | TRBD2 | 14 | TRBV11-2 | TGTGCCAGCAGCTTTAGCGGGAGGAAAGAGACCCAGTACTTC | CASSFSGRKETQYF
. | TRBJ1-5 | . | 16 | TRBV19 | TGTGCCAGTAGTCCAACCATGGTCGGGGTCAATCAGCCCCAGCATTTT | CASSPTMVGVNQPQHF
. | TRBJ2-7 | . | 16 | TRBV2 | TGTGCCAGCAGGGGACTTGGAGAATCCAGCTCCTACGAGCAGTACTTC | CASRGLGESSSYEQYF
. | TRBJ2-7 | TRBD1 | 13 | TRBV6-5 | TGTGCCAGCAGCCGGGACAGGGCCTACGAGCAGTACTTC | CASSRDRAYEQYF
. | TRBJ1-1 | . | 14 | TRBV5-1 | TGCGCCAGCAGCTTGCAGGGTTTGGTCACTGAAGCTTTCTTT | CASSLQGLVTEAFF